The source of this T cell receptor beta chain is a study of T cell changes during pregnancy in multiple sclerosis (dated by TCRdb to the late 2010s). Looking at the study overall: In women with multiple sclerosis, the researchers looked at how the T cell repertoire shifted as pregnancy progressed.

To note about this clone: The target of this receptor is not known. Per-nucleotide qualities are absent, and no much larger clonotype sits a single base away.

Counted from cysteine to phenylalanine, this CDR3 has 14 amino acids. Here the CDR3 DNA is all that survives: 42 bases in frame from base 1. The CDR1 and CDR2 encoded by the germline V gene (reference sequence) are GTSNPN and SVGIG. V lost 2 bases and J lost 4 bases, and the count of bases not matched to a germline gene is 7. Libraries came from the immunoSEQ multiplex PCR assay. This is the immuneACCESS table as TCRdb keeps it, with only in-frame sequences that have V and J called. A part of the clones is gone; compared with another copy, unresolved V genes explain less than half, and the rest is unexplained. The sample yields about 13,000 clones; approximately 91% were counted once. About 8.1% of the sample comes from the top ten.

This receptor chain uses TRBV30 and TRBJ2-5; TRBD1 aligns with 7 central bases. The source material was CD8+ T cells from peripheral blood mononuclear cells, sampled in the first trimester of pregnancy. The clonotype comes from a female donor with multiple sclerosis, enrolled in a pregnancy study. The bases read TGTGCCTGGAGTCCGGACAGGTTGGGAGAGACCCAGTACTTC. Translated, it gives CAWSPDRLGETQYF.